The 16 T cell receptor beta chains listed next were all sequenced from one sample in a study of blood T cell repertoires in COVID-19 (TCRdb year 2020). Libraries were built with the immunoSEQ multiplex PCR assay. In its TCRdb copy, this immuneACCESS table keeps in-frame sequences only and misses some clones. Where compared with another copy, unresolved V genes explain less than half of these, and the others have no known cause. Present in this sample are 270,000 or so clones, roughly 91% of which were seen just once. 11% of the sample lies in the top ten. Sequencing used peripheral blood. These receptors were taken from a woman under 40 with COVID-19, enrolled during active disease.

The chain joins TRBV9 to TRBJ1-3; weak D call: TRBD1 (5 bases). The V end lost 3 bases, the J end lost 4 bases, and 14 bases lay between the germline ends. The germline CDR1 and CDR2 sequences are SGDLS and YYNGEE. CDR3 length: 15 residues. The CDR3 DNA reads TGTGCCAGCAGCGCCCTGGACACCACGGGAAACACCATATATTTT. Translating gives CASSALDTTGNTIYF.

The chain joins TRBV11-2 to TRBJ2-7; 7 bases agree with TRBD1. V lost 1 base and J lost 2; bases outside the gene matches: 5. The germline V gene encodes CDR1 SGHAT and CDR2 FQNNGV. There are 15 residues in the CDR3. CDR3 in amino acids: CASSLGQGTTYEQYF. The CDR3 nucleotides are TGTGCCAGCAGCTTAGGACAGGGAACGACCTACGAGCAGTACTTC. The whole variable domain, filled in from reference TRBV11-2 and TRBJ2-7, reads EAGVAQSPRYKIIEKRQSVAFWCNPISGHATLYWYQQILGQGPKLLIQFQNNGVVDDSQLPKDRFSAERLKGVDSTLKIQPAKLEDSAVYLCASSLGQGTTYEQYFGPGTRLTVT.

V gene TRBV10-1 combines with J gene TRBJ1-5, with TRBD1 matching 11 bases. Germline lookup yields CDR1 WNHNN and CDR2 SYGVQD (reference sequence). This CDR3 comprises 15 residues. V lost 4 bases and J lost 4; bases outside the gene matches: 3. The CDR3 here is CASSGTGGLNQPQHF. The DNA of the CDR3 is TGCGCCAGCAGTGGGACAGGGGGCCTTAATCAGCCCCAGCATTTT.

This clone occurred once. The CDR3 loop reads CSKGQDWAEAFF. CDR3 coding DNA: TGCAGCAAGGGACAGGATTGGGCTGAAGCTTTCTTT. This rearrangement joins TRBV29-1 to TRBJ1-1, with 8 bases identical to TRBD1. Germline loops: CDR1 SQVTM, CDR2 ANQGSEA. This CDR3 is 12 amino acids long. V dropped 8 bases and J dropped 6; count of bases not matched to a gene: 8.

The chain recombines TRBV2 with TRBJ2-5, with 7 bases identical to TRBD1. The CDR3 totals 15 residues. The germline CDR1 and CDR2 sequences are SNHLY and FYNNEI. V shed 4 bases and J 0 bases; nucleotides not matched to a gene: 5. The CDR3 DNA reads TGTGCCAGCAGTGGACAGGGATTGTACCAAGAGACCCAGTACTTC. This encodes CASSGQGLYQETQYF.

The chain employs TRBV19 and TRBJ2-2, with D possibly matching TRBD2 (6 bases). The germline V gene has CDR1 LNHDA and CDR2 SQIVND (reference sequence). Trimming removed 7 bases from V and 1 base from J, with 16 bases in between. The CDR3 is 16 residues long. CDR3 DNA sequence: TGTGCCAGTACCGACGCGGGGCTCAAGAACACCGGGGAGCTGTTTTTT. Protein product: CASTDAGLKNTGELFF.

The chain links TRBV5-1 to TRBJ2-3; 8 bases agree with TRBD2. The CDR3 extends over 14 amino acids. Unmatched junction bases numbered 8, after V lost 6 bases and J lost 5 bases. Germline loops: CDR1 SGHRS, CDR2 YFSETQ. The CDR3 DNA is TGCGCCAGCAAGAGCGGGGGTCGGGTAGATACGCAGTATTTT. Protein sequence: CASKSGGRVDTQYF.

The chain is built from TRBV4-1 and TRBJ2-1; tentatively, D is TRBD1 (5 bases). V lost 4 bases, J lost 8 bases, and 18 bases lay in between. CDR1 and CDR2 from the germline V gene are MGHRA and YSYEKL. The CDR3 sequence is 15 residues long. The CDR3 DNA sequence: TGCGCCAGCAGCCTCCCTGGGGCCAGTTTCTATGAGCAGTTCTTC. Residues: CASSLPGASFYEQFF.

J is TRBJ1-1 and V is TRBV19, with 8 bases aligning to TRBD1. Trimming removed 4 bases from V and 1 base from J; junction bases left unmatched: 5. The CDR3 runs to 15 residues. Germline CDR1 reads LNHDA; CDR2 reads SQIVND (reference sequence). The CDR3 loop reads CASSTAGTGNTEAFF. CDR3 DNA: TGTGCCAGTAGTACGGCCGGGACAGGGAACACTGAAGCTTTCTTT.

The V call is TRBV9, the J call TRBJ2-7; D remains ambiguous. The CDR3 runs 14 residues. Per the germline V gene, CDR1 is SGDLS and CDR2 is YYNGEE. The germline V and J ends were trimmed by 1 base and 0 bases, with 8 bases remaining between them. The CDR3 reads CASSVMSSSYEQYF. As DNA, the CDR3 is TGTGCCAGCAGCGTAATGAGTAGCTCCTACGAGCAGTACTTC.

This clone has just one count. The V and J genes are TRBV4-1 and TRBJ2-2; no firm D call. CDR3 length equals 15 residues. V shed 0 bases and J shed 5 bases, with 10 bases lying between them. CDR1 is MGHRA, CDR2 YSYEKL, per germline. The CDR3 loop is CASSQDDVRTGELFF. The CDR3, as DNA: TGCGCCAGCAGCCAAGATGATGTTCGGACCGGGGAGCTGTTTTTT.

This chain uses TRBV6-5 with TRBJ2-2; 7 bases fit TRBD1. The CDR3 runs 15 residues. CDR1 is MNHEY, CDR2 SVGAGI, per germline. V lost 7 bases and J lost 3; bases outside the gene matches: 8. CDR3 sequence (DNA): TGTGCCAGCACCCTAGGGGACAGATACACCGGGGAGCTGTTTTTT. The encoded protein is CASTLGDRYTGELFF.

This chain uses TRBV28 with TRBJ1-6, with D tentatively TRBD1 (6 bases). The CDR3 is made up of 18 amino acids. Germline V CDR1 and CDR2: MDHEN, SYDVKM. V was trimmed by 4 bases and J by 0 bases, leaving 16 bases between them. For the CDR3, the DNA is TGTGCCAGCAGTTCCCCCAGGGGTCGCAGCTCCTATAATTCACCCCTCCACTTT. Its protein is CASSSPRGRSSYNSPLHF.

The chain is built from TRBV9 and TRBJ2-2; 8 bases map to TRBD2. Germline CDR1 and CDR2: SGDLS and YYNGEE. The CDR3 covers 15 residues. With 4 bases clipped from V and 2 bases from J, the junction kept 4 bases outside the gene matches. The CDR3 here is CASSPTSGNTGELFF. Here the CDR3 DNA reads TGTGCCAGCAGCCCCACTAGCGGAAACACCGGGGAGCTGTTTTTT.

The chain links TRBV5-6 to TRBJ2-7, with D unclear. Germline assignment: CDR1 SGHDT and CDR2 YYEEEE. The CDR3 has 14 amino acids. V lost 0 bases, J lost 1 base, and 8 bases lay in between. CDR3 bases: TGTGCCAGCAGCTTGGGTACTTCGTCCTACGAGCAGTACTTC. Its protein product is CASSLGTSSYEQYF.

This chain uses TRBV6-6 with TRBJ1-3; D may be TRBD1 (5 bases). V was clipped by 6 bases and J by 1 base, with 7 bases between them. The CDR3 is 13 amino acids. Per germline, CDR1 MNHNY and CDR2 SVGAGI (reference sequence). This CDR3 is CASSAGSGNTIYF. CDR3 in DNA: TGTGCCAGCAGCGCAGGGTCTGGAAACACCATATATTTT.